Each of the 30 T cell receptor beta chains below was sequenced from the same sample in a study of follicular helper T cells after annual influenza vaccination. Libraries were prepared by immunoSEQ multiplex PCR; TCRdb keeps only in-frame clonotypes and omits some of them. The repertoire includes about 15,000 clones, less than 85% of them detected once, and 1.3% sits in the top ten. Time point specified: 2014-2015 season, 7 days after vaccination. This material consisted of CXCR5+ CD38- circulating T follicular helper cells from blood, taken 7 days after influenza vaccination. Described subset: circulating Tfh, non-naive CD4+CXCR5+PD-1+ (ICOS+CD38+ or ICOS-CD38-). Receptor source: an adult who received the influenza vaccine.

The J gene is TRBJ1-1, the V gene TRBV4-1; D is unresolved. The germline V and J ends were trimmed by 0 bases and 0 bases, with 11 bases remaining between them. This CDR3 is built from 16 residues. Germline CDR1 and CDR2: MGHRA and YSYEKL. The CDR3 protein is CASSQDTGRMNTEAFF. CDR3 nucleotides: TGCGCCAGCAGCCAAGACACGGGAAGGATGAACACTGAAGCTTTCTTT.

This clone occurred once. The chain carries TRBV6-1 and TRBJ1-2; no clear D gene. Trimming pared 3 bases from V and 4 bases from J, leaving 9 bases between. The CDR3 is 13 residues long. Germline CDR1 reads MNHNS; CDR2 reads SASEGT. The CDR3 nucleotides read TGTGCCAGCAGTGAGGGAGGAGGCTATGGCTACACCTTC. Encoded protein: CASSEGGGYGYTF.

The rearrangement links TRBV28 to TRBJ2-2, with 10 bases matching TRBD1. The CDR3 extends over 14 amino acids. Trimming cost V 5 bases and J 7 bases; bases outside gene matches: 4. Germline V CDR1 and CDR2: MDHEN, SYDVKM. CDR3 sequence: CASSLGQGGGELFF. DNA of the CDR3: TGTGCCAGCAGTCTCGGACAGGGGGGCGGGGAGCTGTTTTTT.

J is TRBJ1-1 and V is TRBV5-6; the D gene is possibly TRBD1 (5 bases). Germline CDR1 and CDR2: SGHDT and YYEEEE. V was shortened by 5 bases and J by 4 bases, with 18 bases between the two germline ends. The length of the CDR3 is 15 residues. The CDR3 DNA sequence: TGTGCCAGCAGTCCCACCAGGGAGGGGAGCACTGAAGCTTTCTTT. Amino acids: CASSPTREGSTEAFF.

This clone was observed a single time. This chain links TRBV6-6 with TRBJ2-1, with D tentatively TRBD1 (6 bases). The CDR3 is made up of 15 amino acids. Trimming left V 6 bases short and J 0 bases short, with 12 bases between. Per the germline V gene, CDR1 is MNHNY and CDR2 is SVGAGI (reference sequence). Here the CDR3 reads CASSRGSPSYNEQFF. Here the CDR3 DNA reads TGTGCCAGCAGCAGGGGTTCCCCCTCCTACAATGAGCAGTTCTTC.

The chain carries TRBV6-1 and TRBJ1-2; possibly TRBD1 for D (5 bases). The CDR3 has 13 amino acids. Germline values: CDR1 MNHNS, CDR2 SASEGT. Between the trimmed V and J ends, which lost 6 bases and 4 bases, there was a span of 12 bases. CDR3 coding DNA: TGTGCCAGCAGGATGGACACCTTCTATGGCTACACCTTC. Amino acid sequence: CASRMDTFYGYTF.

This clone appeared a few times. Here the CDR3 reads CASPPSQGNTEAFF. The CDR3 DNA sequence: TGTGCCAGCCCCCCCTCACAGGGGAACACTGAAGCTTTCTTT. The genes are TRBV28 and TRBJ1-1; possibly TRBD1 for D (6 bases). Trimming pared 8 bases from V and 1 base from J, leaving 14 bases between. Germline V gene data show CDR1 as MDHEN and CDR2 as SYDVKM. The CDR3 is 14 amino acids.

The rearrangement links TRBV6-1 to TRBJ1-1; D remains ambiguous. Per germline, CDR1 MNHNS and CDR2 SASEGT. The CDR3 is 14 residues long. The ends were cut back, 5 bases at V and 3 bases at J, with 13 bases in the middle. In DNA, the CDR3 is TGTGCCAGCAGTTTGTCCTTTGCGGACACTGAAGCTTTCTTT. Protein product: CASSLSFADTEAFF.

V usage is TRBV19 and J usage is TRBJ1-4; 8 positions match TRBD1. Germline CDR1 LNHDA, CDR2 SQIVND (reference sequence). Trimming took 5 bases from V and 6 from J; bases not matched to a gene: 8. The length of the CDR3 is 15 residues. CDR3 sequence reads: CASSSWTGMDEKLFF. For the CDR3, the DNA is TGTGCCAGTAGTTCCTGGACAGGGATGGATGAAAAACTGTTTTTT.

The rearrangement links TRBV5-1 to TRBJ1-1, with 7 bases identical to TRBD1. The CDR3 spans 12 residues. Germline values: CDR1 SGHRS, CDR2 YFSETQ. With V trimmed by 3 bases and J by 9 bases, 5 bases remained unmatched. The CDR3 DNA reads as TGCGCCAGCAGCTACCAGGGACAGCAAGCTTTCTTT. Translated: CASSYQGQQAFF.

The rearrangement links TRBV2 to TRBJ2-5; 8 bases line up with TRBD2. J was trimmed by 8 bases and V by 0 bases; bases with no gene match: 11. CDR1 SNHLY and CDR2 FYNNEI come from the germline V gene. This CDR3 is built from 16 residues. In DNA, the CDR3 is TGTGCCAGCAGTGAAGCGCCCGGGACTAGAAAAGGAACCCAGTACTTC. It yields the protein CASSEAPGTRKGTQYF.

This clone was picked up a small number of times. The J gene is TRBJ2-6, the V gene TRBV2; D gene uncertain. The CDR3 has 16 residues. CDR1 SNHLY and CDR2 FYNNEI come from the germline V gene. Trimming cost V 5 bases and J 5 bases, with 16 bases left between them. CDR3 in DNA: TGTGCCAGCAGTTCCCCGATACAAAGTCGGGCCAACGTCCTGACTTTC. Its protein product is CASSSPIQSRANVLTF.

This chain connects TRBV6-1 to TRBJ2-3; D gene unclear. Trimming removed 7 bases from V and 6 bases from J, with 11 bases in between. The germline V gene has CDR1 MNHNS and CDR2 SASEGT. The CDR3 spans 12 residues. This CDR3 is CASTLRRDTQYF. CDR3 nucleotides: TGTGCCAGCACCCTTAGGCGGGATACGCAGTATTTT.

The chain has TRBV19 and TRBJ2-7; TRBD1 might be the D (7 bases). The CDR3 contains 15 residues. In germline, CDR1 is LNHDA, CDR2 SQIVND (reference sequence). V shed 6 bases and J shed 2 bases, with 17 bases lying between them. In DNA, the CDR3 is TGTGCCAGTAGGGGTAGGGGGGACAGACCCTACGAGCAGTACTTC. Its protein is CASRGRGDRPYEQYF.

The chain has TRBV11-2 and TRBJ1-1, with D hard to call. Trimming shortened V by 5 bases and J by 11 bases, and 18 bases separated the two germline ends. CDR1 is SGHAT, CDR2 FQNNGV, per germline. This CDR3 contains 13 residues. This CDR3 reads CASSPGVFKAAFF. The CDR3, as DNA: TGTGCCAGCAGCCCCGGGGTCTTCAAGGCGGCTTTCTTT.

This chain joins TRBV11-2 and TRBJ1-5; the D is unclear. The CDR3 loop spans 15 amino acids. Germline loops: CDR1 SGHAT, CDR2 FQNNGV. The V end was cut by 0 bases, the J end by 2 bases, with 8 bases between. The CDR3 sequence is CASSLDFGGNQPQHF. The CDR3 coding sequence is TGTGCCAGCAGCTTAGACTTCGGTGGCAATCAGCCCCAGCATTTT. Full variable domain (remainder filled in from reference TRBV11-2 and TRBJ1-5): EAGVAQSPRYKIIEKRQSVAFWCNPISGHATLYWYQQILGQGPKLLIQFQNNGVVDDSQLPKDRFSAERLKGVDSTLKIQPAKLEDSAVYLCASSLDFGGNQPQHFGDGTRLSIL.

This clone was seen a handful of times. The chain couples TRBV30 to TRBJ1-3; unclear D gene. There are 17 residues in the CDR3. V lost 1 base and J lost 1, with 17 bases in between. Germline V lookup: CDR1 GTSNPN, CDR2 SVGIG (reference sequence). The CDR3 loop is CAWSGDTSLTSGNTIYF. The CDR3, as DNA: TGTGCCTGGAGTGGAGACACTAGTTTAACTTCTGGAAACACCATATATTTT.

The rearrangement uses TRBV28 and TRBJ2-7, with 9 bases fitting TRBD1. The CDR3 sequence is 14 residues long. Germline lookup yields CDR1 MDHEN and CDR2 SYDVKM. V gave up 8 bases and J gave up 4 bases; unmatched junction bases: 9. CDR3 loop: CASLSGQGFYEQYF. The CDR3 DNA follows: TGTGCCAGCCTCTCGGGACAGGGTTTTTACGAGCAGTACTTC.

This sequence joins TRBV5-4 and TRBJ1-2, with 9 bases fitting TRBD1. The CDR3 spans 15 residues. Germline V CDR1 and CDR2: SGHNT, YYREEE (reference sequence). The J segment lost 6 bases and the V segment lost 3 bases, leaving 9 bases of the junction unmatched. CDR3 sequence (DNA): TGTGCCAGCAGCTCAACCGGGACAGGGTTAGATGGCTACACCTTC. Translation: CASSSTGTGLDGYTF.

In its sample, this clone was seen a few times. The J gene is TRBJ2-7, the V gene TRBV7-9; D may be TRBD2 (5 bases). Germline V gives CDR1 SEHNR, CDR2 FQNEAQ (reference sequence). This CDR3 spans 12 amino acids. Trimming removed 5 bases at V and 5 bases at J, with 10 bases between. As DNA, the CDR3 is TGTGCCAGCAGCACCGAGGGCCACGAGCAGTACTTC. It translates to CASSTEGHEQYF. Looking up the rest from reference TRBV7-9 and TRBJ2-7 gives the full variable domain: DTGVSQNPRHKITKRGQNVTFRCDPISEHNRLYWYRQTLGQGPEFLTYFQNEAQLEKSRLLSDRFSAERPKGSFSTLEIQRTEQGDSAMYLCASSTEGHEQYFGPGTRLTVT.

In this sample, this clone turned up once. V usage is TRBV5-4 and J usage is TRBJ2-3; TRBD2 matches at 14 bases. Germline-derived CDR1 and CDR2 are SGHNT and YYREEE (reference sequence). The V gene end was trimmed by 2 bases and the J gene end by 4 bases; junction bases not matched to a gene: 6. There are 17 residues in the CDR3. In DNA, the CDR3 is TGTGCCAGCAGCTTCGGGACTAGCGGGAGTTCTTCAGATACGCAGTATTTT. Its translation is CASSFGTSGSSSDTQYF.

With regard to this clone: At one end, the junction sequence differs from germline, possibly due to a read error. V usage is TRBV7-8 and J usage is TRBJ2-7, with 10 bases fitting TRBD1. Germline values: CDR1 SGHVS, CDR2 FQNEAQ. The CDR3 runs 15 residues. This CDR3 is CASSLDRDRGREQYF. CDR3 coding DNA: TGTGCCAGCAGTTTAGACCGGGACAGGGGACGCGAGCAGTACTTC.

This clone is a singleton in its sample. The CDR3 sequence: CASTRTSGRTDTQYF. In DNA form, the CDR3 reads TGTGCCAGTACCAGGACTAGCGGGAGAACAGATACGCAGTATTTT. V gene TRBV19 combines with J gene TRBJ2-3; the match to TRBD2 covers 13 bases. CDR1 and CDR2 (germline): LNHDA, SQIVND (reference sequence). Unmatched junction bases numbered 4, after V lost 7 bases and J lost 3 bases. The CDR3 is 15 residues long. Filled out from reference TRBV19 and TRBJ2-3, the complete variable domain reads DGGITQSPKYLFRKEGQNVTLSCEQNLNHDAMYWYRQDPGQGLRLIYYSQIVNDFQKGDIAEGYSVSREKKESFPLTVTSAQKNPTAFYLCASTRTSGRTDTQYFGPGTRLTVL.

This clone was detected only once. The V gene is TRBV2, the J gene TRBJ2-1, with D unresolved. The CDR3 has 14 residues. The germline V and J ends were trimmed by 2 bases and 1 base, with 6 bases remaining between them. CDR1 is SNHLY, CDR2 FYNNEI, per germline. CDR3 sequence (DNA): TGTGCCAGCAGTGAACCCGGGTCCTACAATGAGCAGTTCTTC. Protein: CASSEPGSYNEQFF.

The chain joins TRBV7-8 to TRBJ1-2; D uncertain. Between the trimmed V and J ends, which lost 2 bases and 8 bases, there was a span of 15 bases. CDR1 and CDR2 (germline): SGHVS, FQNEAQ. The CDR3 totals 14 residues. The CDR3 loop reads CASSLRTGNGGYTF. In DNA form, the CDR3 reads TGTGCCAGCAGCTTACGTACGGGAAATGGGGGCTACACCTTC.

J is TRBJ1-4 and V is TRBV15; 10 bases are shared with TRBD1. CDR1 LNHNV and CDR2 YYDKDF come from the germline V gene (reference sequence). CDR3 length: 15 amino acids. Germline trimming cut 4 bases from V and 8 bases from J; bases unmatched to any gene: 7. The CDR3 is CATSIRRDRGEKLFF. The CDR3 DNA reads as TGTGCCACCAGCATTCGGCGGGACAGGGGCGAAAAACTGTTTTTT.

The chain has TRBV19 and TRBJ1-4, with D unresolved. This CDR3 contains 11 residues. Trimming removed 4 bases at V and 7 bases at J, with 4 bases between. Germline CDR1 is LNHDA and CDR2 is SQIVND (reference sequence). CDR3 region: CASSKLEKLFF. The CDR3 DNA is TGTGCCAGTAGTAAACTTGAAAAACTGTTTTTT. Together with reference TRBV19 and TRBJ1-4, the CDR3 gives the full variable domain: DGGITQSPKYLFRKEGQNVTLSCEQNLNHDAMYWYRQDPGQGLRLIYYSQIVNDFQKGDIAEGYSVSREKKESFPLTVTSAQKNPTAFYLCASSKLEKLFFGSGTQLSVL.

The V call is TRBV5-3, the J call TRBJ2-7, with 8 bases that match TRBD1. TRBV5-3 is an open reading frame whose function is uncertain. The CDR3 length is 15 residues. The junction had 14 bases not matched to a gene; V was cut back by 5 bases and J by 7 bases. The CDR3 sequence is CARSQNFDRGREQYF. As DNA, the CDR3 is TGTGCCAGAAGTCAGAATTTTGACAGGGGAAGGGAGCAGTACTTC.

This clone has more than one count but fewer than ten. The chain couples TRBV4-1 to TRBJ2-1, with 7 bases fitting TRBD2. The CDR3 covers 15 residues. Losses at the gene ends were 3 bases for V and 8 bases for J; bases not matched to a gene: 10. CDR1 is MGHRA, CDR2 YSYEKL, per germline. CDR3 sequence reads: CASSHPNGGRDEQFF. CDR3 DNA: TGCGCCAGCAGCCACCCCAACGGGGGGAGAGATGAGCAGTTCTTC.

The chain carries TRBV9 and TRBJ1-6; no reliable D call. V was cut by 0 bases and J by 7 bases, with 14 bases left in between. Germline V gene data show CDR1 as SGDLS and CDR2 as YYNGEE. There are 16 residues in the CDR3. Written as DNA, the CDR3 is TGTGCCAGCAGCGTAGGAGGAGCGCGAGGGAATTCACCCCTCCACTTT. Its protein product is CASSVGGARGNSPLHF.